A single T cell receptor (beta chain) is shown here with its context. Antigen unknown. Germline CDR1 and CDR2: MDHEN and SYDVKM. The ends were cut back, 2 bases at V and 10 bases at J, with 15 bases in the middle. The CDR3 sequence is 14 residues long. Generated by immunoSEQ multiplex PCR, the TCRdb table keeps only in-frame clones and is missing some. Here the sample spans roughly 40,000 clones, about four fifths being singletons. This sample is part of a study of T cells in localized non-small cell lung cancer. Study-wide findings and caveats: Analysis by sequencing included only one tumor region, so heterogeneity remains possible.

The sequence came from a male donor at least 60 years old with stage II lung adenocarcinoma. The sample in question was peripheral blood mononuclear cells, obtained before any cancer treatment. The V and J genes are TRBV28 and TRBJ2-1; possibly TRBD1 for D (5 bases). This CDR3 reads CASSLPGSVREQFF. The DNA of the CDR3 is TGTGCCAGCAGTTTACCAGGGTCGGTGAGGGAGCAGTTCTTC. The full variable domain, in which reference TRBV28 and TRBJ2-1 provide the parts outside the CDR3, is DVKVTQSSRYLVKRTGEKVFLECVQDMDHENMFWYRQDPGLGLRLIYFSYDVKMKEKGDIPEGYSVSREKKERFSLILESASTNQTSMYLCASSLPGSVREQFFGPGTRLTVL.